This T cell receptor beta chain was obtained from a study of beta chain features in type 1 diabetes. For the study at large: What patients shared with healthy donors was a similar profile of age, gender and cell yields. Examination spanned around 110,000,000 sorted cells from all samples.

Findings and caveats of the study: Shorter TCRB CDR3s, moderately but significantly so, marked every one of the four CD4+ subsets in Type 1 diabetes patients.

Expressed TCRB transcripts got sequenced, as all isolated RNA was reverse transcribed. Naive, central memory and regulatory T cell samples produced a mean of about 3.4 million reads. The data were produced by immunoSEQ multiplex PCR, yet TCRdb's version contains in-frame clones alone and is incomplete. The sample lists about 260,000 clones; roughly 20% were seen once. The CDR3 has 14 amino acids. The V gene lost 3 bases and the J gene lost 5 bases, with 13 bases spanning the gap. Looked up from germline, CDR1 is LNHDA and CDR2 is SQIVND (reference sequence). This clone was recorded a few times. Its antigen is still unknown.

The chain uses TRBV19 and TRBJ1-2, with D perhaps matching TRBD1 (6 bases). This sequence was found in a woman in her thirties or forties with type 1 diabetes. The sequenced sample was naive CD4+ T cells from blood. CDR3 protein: CASSIPGQTYGYTF. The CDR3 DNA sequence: TGTGCCAGTAGTATCCCGGGACAAACTTATGGCTACACCTTC.